Shown below are 13 T cell receptor beta chains from a single sample sequenced in a study of spatial heterogeneity in lung cancer. Time point of the sample: sample taken at primary tumor resection. Unsorted whole RNA of tumor, nontumor lung or frozen PBMC was sequenced. TCRdb analysed the 5' RACE reads with MiXCR anew, one entry per CDR3 protein. The sample shows over 9,500 distinct CDR3 sequences, 3.5% to 4.5% of them seen only once. Source: PBMCs, taken at surgery. The receptors derive from a female donor with early-stage non-small cell lung cancer.

This clonotype was seen repeatedly, ten times or more. The library was prepared for alpha chains; this beta chain is a stray read, so its frequency means little. The chain is built from TRBV4-3 and TRBJ2-5; D unresolved. Per the germline V gene, CDR1 is LGHNA and CDR2 is YSLEER. The CDR3 runs 15 residues. V lost 4 bases to trimming and J lost 1 base, with 13 bases between them. CDR3 coding DNA: TGCGCCAGCAGCCTTCAAAGGGTCGGCCAAGAGACCCAGTACTTC. Protein sequence: CASSLQRVGQETQYF.

This clonotype was picked up many times. This beta chain appears as a stray read in a library generated for alpha chains; its size is not informative. The CDR3 protein is CASSPDRSAYNEQFF. The CDR3 region has the DNA TGTGCCAGCAGCCCGGACAGGAGCGCCTACAATGAGCAGTTCTTC. The V and J genes are TRBV7-2 and TRBJ2-1; 7 bases map to TRBD1. CDR1 SGHTA and CDR2 FQGNSA come from the germline V gene. The CDR3 consists of 15 residues. Trimming took 5 bases from V and 2 from J; bases not matched to a gene: 6.

Ten or more counts support this clonotype. Since the library was made to target alpha chains, this beta chain is a stray read and its abundance is not meaningful. This chain joins TRBV30 and TRBJ2-1, with unresolved D. Per the germline V gene, CDR1 is GTSNPN and CDR2 is SVGIG (reference sequence). Trimming took off 4 bases at V and 1 base at J, with 11 bases between the two ends. The CDR3 length is 14 residues. CDR3: CAWKLPPSYNEQFF. The CDR3 DNA follows: TGTGCCTGGAAACTCCCACCTTCCTACAATGAGCAGTTCTTC.

This clonotype was counted a few times. This beta chain is an unintended read in a library built for alpha chains; its size means little. The rearrangement joins TRBV10-3 to TRBJ2-3; the match to TRBD2 covers 15 bases. V shed 6 bases and J 1 base; nucleotides not matched to a gene: 2. The CDR3 is 16 residues long. Germline V gene lookup returns CDR1 ENHRY and CDR2 SYGVKD. This CDR3 is CAISRTSGGGTDTQYF. DNA of the CDR3: TGTGCCATCAGCCGGACTAGCGGGGGGGGCACAGATACGCAGTATTTT.

This clonotype was counted between two and nine times. Because the library targeted alpha chains, this beta chain is an off-target read whose size means little. The J gene is TRBJ2-3, the V gene TRBV6-2 or TRBV6-3, with D hard to call. Germline V gene lookup returns CDR1 MNHEY and CDR2 SVGEGT. CDR3 length equals 12 residues. The V gene lost 0 bases and the J gene lost 6 bases, with 4 bases spanning the gap. This CDR3 reads CASSYSVDTQYF. CDR3 DNA sequence: TGTGCCAGCAGTTACTCGGTTGATACGCAGTATTTT.

This clonotype was seen ten or more times. This beta chain slipped into a library made for alpha chains as a stray read, so its size is not meaningful. The CDR3 coding sequence is TGCGCCAGCAGCCAATCTTACGAGCAGTACTTC. Encoded protein: CASSQSYEQYF. The chain employs TRBV5-1 and TRBJ2-7; no firm D call. Trimming stripped 4 bases from V and 4 bases from J, with 6 bases between. This CDR3 comprises 11 residues. Germline V gene sequence: CDR1 SGHRS, CDR2 YFSETQ.

This clonotype occurred many times. Little can be read into the size of this beta chain, an off-target read in a library designed for alpha chains. DNA of the CDR3: TGTGCCAGCATCCCCAGCGGGTCCTACAATGAGCAGTTCTTC. Translating gives CASIPSGSYNEQFF. The V gene is TRBV12-3 or TRBV12-4, the J gene TRBJ2-1; weak D call: TRBD2 (6 bases). The CDR3 is 14 residues long. V shed 7 bases and J shed 1 base, with 11 bases lying between them.

This clonotype was recorded many times. With the library built for alpha chains, this beta chain is off target and its frequency is not meaningful. The chain is built from TRBV11-1 and TRBJ2-2; the D is unclear. With 5 bases removed from V and 6 bases from J, the gap between germline ends came to 10 bases. Germline V gene lookup returns CDR1 SGHAT and CDR2 FQDESV (reference sequence). The CDR3 has 13 residues. CDR3 residues: CASSLSRSGELFF. The CDR3 nucleotides read TGTGCCAGCAGCCTGAGTAGGTCCGGGGAGCTGTTTTTT.

This clonotype was counted ten times or more. This beta chain came through as a stray read in a library set up for alpha chains, and its size says little. V and J are TRBV20-1 and TRBJ2-7; TRBD1 matches 7 bases. The V gene's germline CDR1 is DFQATT and CDR2 SNEGSKA (reference sequence). The CDR3 consists of 13 residues. The junction had 5 bases not matched to a gene; V was cut back by 3 bases and J by 3 bases. CDR3: CSARGQRNYEQYF. In DNA, the CDR3 is TGCAGTGCTAGGGGACAGCGGAACTACGAGCAGTACTTC.

This clonotype was recorded many times. This beta chain is a stray sequence in a library constructed for alpha chains; its clone size is not meaningful. The chain is built from TRBV3-1 and TRBJ2-7, with 11 positions matching TRBD2. Trimming removed 1 base from V and 5 bases from J; junction bases left unmatched: 4. This CDR3 has 15 amino acids. Germline lookup yields CDR1 LGHDT and CDR2 YNNKEL (reference sequence). The CDR3 sequence is CASSQAPSGGHEQYF. Written as DNA, the CDR3 is TGTGCCAGCAGCCAAGCCCCTAGCGGGGGGCACGAGCAGTACTTC.

In this sample, this clonotype turned up many times. A library prepared for alpha chains yielded this beta chain as an off-target read; its size is of little meaning. This chain uses TRBV20-1 with TRBJ1-2, with a tentative D call TRBD1 (5 bases). Germline V gives CDR1 DFQATT, CDR2 SNEGSKA (reference sequence). V was cut by 6 bases and J by 5 bases, with 13 bases left in between. CDR3 length: 12 residues. The DNA for the CDR3 is TGCAGTGCAACCGGGACCAAATATGGCTACACCTTC. It is translated as CSATGTKYGYTF.

This clonotype was seen at least ten times. The library was designed around alpha chains, so this beta chain is a stray read whose abundance carries little weight. V is TRBV12-3 or TRBV12-4 and J is TRBJ2-3; the match to TRBD2 covers 8 bases. The CDR3 is made up of 16 amino acids. V lost 3 bases to trimming and J lost 5 bases; unmatched junction nucleotides: 10. The CDR3 coding sequence is TGTGCCAGCAGTTTCGGGCGGACTAGCTTGATAGATACGCAGTATTTT. Amino acids: CASSFGRTSLIDTQYF.

This clonotype was seen many times. This beta chain turned up in a library designed for alpha chains; as an off-target read, its abundance says little. The V and J genes are TRBV28 and TRBJ2-1; 10 positions agree with TRBD2. J gave up 5 bases and V 6 bases, and 13 bases lay outside the gene matches. Germline V CDR1 and CDR2: MDHEN, SYDVKM. This CDR3 is built from 17 residues. CDR3 in DNA: TGTGCCAGCAGCCCCCCCCCCGGGCTAGCGGGAGACAATGAGCAGTTCTTC. As protein: CASSPPPGLAGDNEQFF.